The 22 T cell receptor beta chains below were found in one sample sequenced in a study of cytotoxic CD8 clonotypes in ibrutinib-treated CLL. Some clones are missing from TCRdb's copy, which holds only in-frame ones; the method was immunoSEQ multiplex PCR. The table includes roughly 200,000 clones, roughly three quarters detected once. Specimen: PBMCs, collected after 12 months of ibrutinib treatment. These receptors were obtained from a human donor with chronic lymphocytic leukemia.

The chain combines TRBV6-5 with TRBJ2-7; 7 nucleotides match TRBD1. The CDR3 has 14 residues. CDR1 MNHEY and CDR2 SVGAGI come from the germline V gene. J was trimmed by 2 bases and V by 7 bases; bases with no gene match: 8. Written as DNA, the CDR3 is TGTGCCAGCAACAGGGGAAAGGGGGCCTACGAGCAGTACTTC. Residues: CASNRGKGAYEQYF.

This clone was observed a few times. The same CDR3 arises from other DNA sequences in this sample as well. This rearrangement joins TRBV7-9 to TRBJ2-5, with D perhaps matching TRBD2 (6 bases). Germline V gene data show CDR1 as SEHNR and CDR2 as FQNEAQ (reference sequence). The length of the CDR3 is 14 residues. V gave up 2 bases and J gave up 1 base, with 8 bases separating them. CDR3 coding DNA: TGTGCCAGCAGCTTATTAGCGGTCCAAGAGACCCAGTACTTC. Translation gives CASSLLAVQETQYF. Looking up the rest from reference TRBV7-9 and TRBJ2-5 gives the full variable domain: DTGVSQNPRHKITKRGQNVTFRCDPISEHNRLYWYRQTLGQGPEFLTYFQNEAQLEKSRLLSDRFSAERPKGSFSTLEIQRTEQGDSAMYLCASSLLAVQETQYFGPGTRLLVL.

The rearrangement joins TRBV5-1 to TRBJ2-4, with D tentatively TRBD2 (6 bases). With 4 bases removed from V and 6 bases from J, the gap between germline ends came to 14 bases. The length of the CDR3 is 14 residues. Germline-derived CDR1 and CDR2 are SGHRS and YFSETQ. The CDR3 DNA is TGCGCCAGCAGCCCCGCGGGGTCCCTAAACATTCAGTACTTC. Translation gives CASSPAGSLNIQYF.

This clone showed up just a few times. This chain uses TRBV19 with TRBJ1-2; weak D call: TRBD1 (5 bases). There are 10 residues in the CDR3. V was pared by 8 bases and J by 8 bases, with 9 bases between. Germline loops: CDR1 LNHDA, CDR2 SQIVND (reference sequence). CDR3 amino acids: CASGARGYTF. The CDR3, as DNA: TGTGCCAGTGGGGCGAGGGGCTACACCTTC.

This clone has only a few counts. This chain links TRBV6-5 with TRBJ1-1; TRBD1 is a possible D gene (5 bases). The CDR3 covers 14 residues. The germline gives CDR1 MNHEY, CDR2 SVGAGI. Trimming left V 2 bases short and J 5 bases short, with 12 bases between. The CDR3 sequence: CASSYGGGETEAFF. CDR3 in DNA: TGTGCCAGCAGTTACGGGGGAGGAGAGACTGAAGCTTTCTTT.

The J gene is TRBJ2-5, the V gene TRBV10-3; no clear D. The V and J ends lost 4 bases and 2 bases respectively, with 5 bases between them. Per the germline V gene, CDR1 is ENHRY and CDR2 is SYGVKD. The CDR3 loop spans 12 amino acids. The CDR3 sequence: CAISGPQETQYF. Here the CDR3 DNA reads TGTGCCATCAGTGGGCCACAAGAGACCCAGTACTTC.

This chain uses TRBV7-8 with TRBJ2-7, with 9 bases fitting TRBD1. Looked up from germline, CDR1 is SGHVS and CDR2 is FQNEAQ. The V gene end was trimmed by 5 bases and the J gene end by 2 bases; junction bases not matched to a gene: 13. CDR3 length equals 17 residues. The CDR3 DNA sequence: TGTGCCAGCAGCCAAGGCGTAGGGGACAGGGTACCCTACGAGCAGTACTTC. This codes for CASSQGVGDRVPYEQYF. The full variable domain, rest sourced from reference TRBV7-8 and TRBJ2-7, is GAGVSQSPRYKVAKRGQDVALRCDPISGHVSLFWYQQALGQGPEFLTYFQNEAQLDKSGLPSDRFFAERPEGSVSTLKIQRTQQEDSAVYLCASSQGVGDRVPYEQYFGPGTRLTVT.

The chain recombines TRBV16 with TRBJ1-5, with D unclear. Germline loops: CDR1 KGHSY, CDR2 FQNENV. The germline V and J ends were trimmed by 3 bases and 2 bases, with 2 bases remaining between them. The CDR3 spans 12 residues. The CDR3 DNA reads TGTGCCAGCAGCCAGGGCAATCAGCCCCAGCATTTT. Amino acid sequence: CASSQGNQPQHF. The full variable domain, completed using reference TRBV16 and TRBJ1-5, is GEEVAQTPKHLVRGEGQKAKLYCAPIKGHSYVFWYQQVLKNEFKFLISFQNENVFDETGMPKERFSAKCLPNSPCSLEIQATKLEDSAVYFCASSQGNQPQHFGDGTRLSIL.

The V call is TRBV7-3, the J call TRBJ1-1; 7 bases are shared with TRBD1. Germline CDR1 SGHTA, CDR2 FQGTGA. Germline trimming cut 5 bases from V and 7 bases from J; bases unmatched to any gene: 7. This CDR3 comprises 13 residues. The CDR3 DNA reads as TGTGCCAGCAGCGCGGCACAGGGGTTTGAAGCTTTCTTT. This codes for CASSAAQGFEAFF.

The CDR3 DNA follows: TGTGCCAGCAGCCACGGGCCTGTTAGGGAGCAGTACTTC. This codes for CASSHGPVREQYF. The rearrangement links TRBV5-6 to TRBJ2-7; D unresolved. The length of the CDR3 is 13 residues. The germline CDR1 and CDR2 sequences are SGHDT and YYEEEE. V lost 4 bases to trimming and J lost 7 bases, with 15 bases between them.

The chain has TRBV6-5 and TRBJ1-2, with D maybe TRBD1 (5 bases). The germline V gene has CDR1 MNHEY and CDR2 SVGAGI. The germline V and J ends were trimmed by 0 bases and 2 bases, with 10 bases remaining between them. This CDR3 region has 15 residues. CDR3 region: CASSYSPGLNYGYTF. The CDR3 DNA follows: TGTGCCAGCAGTTACTCGCCAGGGCTCAACTATGGCTACACCTTC.

The CDR3: CASLGPDEGQYF. CDR3 coding DNA: TGCGCCAGCTTAGGACCGGATGAGGGGCAGTACTTC. The gene calls are TRBV10-1 and TRBJ2-7; possibly TRBD2 for D (5 bases). This CDR3 has 12 amino acids. Trimming took off 8 bases at V and 9 bases at J, with 17 bases between the two ends. The germline CDR1 and CDR2 sequences are WNHNN and SYGVQD (reference sequence).

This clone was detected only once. The CDR3 DNA sequence: TGTGCCAGCAGGGCCACAGGGGGCCGCAATCAGCCCCAGCATTTT. Translation gives CASRATGGRNQPQHF. The V and J genes are TRBV11-2 and TRBJ1-5; 9 bases match TRBD1. The V gene's germline CDR1 is SGHAT and CDR2 FQNNGV. The CDR3 has 15 amino acids. Trimming cost V 6 bases and J 2 bases; bases outside gene matches: 5.

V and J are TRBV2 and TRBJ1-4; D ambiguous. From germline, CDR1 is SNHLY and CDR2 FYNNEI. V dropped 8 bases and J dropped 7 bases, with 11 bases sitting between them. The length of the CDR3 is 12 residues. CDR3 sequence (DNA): TGTGCCAGCCGCACCGGTATTGAAAAACTGTTTTTT. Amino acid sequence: CASRTGIEKLFF.

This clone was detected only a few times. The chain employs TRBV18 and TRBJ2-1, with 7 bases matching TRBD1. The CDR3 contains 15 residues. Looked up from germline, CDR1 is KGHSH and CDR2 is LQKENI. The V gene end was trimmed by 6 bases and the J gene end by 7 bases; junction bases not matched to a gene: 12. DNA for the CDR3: TGTGCCAGCTCCTTTCCGGGACAGTACGGTAATGAGCAGTTCTTC. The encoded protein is CASSFPGQYGNEQFF.

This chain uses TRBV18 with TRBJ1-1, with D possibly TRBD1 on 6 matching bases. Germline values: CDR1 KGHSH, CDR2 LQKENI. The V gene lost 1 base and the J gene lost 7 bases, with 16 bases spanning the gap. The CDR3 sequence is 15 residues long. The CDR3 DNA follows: TGTGCCAGCTCACCACAGCCCCGACAGGTTCTTGAAGCTTTCTTT. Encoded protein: CASSPQPRQVLEAFF.

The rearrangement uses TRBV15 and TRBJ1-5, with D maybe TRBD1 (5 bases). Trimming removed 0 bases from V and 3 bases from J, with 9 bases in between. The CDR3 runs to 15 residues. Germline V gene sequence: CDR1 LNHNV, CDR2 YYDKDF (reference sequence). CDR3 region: CATSRDRVLNQPQHF. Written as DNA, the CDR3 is TGTGCCACCAGCAGAGACAGGGTTCTCAATCAGCCCCAGCATTTT.

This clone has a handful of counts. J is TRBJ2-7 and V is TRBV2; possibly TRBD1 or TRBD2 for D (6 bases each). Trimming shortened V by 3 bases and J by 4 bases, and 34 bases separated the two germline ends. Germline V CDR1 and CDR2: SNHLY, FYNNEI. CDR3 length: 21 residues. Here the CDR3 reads CASSEEGHTPQLREKRYEQYF. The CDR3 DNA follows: TGTGCCAGCAGTGAGGAGGGACACACTCCCCAACTTAGGGAGAAACGTTACGAGCAGTACTTC.

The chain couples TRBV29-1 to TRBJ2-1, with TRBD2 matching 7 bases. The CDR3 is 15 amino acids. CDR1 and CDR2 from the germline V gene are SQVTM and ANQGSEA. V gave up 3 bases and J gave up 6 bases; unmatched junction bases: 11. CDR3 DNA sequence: TGCAGCGTTGACCTACACGGGAGGAGGATCAATGAGCAGTTCTTC. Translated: CSVDLHGRRINEQFF.

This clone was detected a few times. The CDR3 DNA is TGTGCCAGCAGCCTTAGCGGGGTCACAGACATTCAGTACTTC. This sequence encodes CASSLSGVTDIQYF. The V gene is TRBV7-9, the J gene TRBJ2-4; 8 bases map to TRBD2. The ends lost 5 bases at V and 8 bases at J; junction bases unmatched: 8. The CDR3 is 14 amino acids. Germline V lookup: CDR1 SEHNR, CDR2 FQNEAQ (reference sequence).

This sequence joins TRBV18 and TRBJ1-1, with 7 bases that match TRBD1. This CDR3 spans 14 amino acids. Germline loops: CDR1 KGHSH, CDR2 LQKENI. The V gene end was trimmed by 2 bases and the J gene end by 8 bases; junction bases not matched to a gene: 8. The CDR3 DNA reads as TGTGCCAGCTCACCAGCTGAGGGACAGACCGAAGCTTTCTTT. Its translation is CASSPAEGQTEAFF.

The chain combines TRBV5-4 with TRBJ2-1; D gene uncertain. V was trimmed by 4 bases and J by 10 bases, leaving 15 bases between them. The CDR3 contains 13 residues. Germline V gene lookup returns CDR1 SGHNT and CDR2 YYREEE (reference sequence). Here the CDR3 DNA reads TGTGCCAGCAGCCCGAAGCCTGCAGAAGAGCAGTTCTTC. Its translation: CASSPKPAEEQFF. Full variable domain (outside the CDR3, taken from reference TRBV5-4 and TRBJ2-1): ETGVTQSPTHLIKTRGQQVTLRCSSQSGHNTVSWYQQALGQGPQFIFQYYREEENGRGNFPPRFSGLQFPNYSSELNVNALELDDSALYLCASSPKPAEEQFFGPGTRLTVL.